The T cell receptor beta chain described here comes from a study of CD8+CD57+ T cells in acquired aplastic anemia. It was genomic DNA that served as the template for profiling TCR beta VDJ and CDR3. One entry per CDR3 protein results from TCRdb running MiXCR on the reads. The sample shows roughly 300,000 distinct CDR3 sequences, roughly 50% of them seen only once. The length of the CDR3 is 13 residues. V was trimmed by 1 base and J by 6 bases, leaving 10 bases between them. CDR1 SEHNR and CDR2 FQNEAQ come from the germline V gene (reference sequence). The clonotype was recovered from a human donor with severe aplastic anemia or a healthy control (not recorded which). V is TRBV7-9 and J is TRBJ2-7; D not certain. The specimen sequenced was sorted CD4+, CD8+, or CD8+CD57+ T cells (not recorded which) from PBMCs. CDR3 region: CASSLEGMVEQYF. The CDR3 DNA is TGTGCCAGCAGCTTAGAAGGTATGGTCGAGCAGTACTTC.